The TCR beta chain described here comes from a study of cytomegalovirus exposure and HLA in healthy donors. Study details: Earlier results showed almost 120 million unique TCR beta sequences derived from roughly 180 million T cells.

13 Jbeta primers and 60 Vbeta primers were used for the PCR. Libraries were prepared by immunoSEQ multiplex PCR; TCRdb keeps only in-frame clonotypes and omits some of them. The table records about 120,000 clones, 82% of them present only once. Germline CDR1 reads LNHDA; CDR2 reads SQIVND (reference sequence). The CDR3 runs to 12 residues. V lost 5 bases and J lost 10, with 12 bases in between. As concerns this clone: Antigen: not known.

Findings of the study overall: Roughly uniform depth of sequencing across donors was assumed in presence/absence analyses. Using the classifier, cytomegalovirus status was reportedly diagnosed with high specificity and sensitivity.

The J gene is TRBJ2-1, the V gene TRBV19; D is perhaps TRBD2 (5 bases). This clonotype was obtained from a male donor in good health and CMV-seropositive. The sample consisted of PBMCs. DNA of the CDR3: TGTGCCAGTAGTCGATCTCGAGGGGAGCAGTTCTTC. Its protein is CASSRSRGEQFF.